The rows below give T cell receptor beta chains drawn from one sample of a study of blood T cell repertoires in COVID-19. Libraries were prepared by immunoSEQ multiplex PCR; TCRdb keeps only in-frame clonotypes and omits some of them. The data contain about 220,000 clones, 80% of them seen just once; the ten biggest clones take up 10% to 15%. The sequencing sample was made of peripheral blood. The source of these receptors is a human donor in a cohort sampled during active COVID-19. Both conserved end residues are part of each CDR3. Each record gives: CDR3 protein, CDR3 DNA, D gene, V gene, J gene, clone size. A D gene is named only where the DNA matches it firmly. Some rows mark clone size as missing; the rest say once, few, many or name a class of expanded clone.

CAWKLDRSNQPQHF	TGTGCCTGGAAATTAGACAGATCCAATCAGCCCCAGCATTTT	.	TRBV30	TRBJ1-5	.
CASSLISRGESTEAFF	TGTGCCAGCAGCTTAATCTCTCGGGGAGAGAGCACTGAAGCTTTCTTT	.	TRBV7-8	TRBJ1-1	.
CASSFLAADNSPLHF	TGTGCCAGCAGTTTTCTGGCGGCAGATAATTCACCCCTCCACTTT	.	TRBV27	TRBJ1-6	.
CASSPDRTELFF	TGTGCCAGCAGCCCTGACAGAACGGAACTGTTCTTC	.	TRBV13	TRBJ2-1	few
CSVYPHSGANVLTF	TGCAGCGTATATCCACACTCTGGGGCCAACGTCCTGACTTTC	.	TRBV29-1	TRBJ2-6	.
CASADLGAYEQYF	TGTGCCAGTGCGGATCTAGGGGCCTACGAGCAGTACTTC	.	TRBV7-9	TRBJ2-7	.
CASSQGGGAEYGYTF	TGTGCCAGCAGCCAAGGAGGGGGTGCTGAGTATGGCTACACCTTC	.	TRBV4-2	TRBJ1-2	few
CASSLGQMGTQYF	TGCGCCAGCAGCTTGGGACAGATGGGGACCCAGTACTTC	.	TRBV5-1	TRBJ2-5	.
CASNAGQGNQPQHF	TGTGCCAGCAACGCCGGACAGGGGAATCAGCCCCAGCATTTT	TRBD1	TRBV7-9	TRBJ1-5	many
CASSRQIVNTGELFF	TGCGCCAGCAGCCGACAGATCGTGAACACCGGGGAGCTGTTTTTT	.	TRBV4-3	TRBJ2-2	.
CASSPQGISGNTIYF	TGTGCCAGCAGCCCACAGGGCATCTCTGGAAACACCATATATTTT	.	TRBV7-9	TRBJ1-3	.
CASSTQGFGYTF	TGTGCCAGCAGTACACAGGGGTTCGGCTACACCTTC	TRBD1	TRBV6-2/TRBV6-3	TRBJ1-2	.
CSVLELGLYGYTF	TGCAGCGTCCTAGAATTGGGACTCTATGGCTACACCTTC	.	TRBV29-1	TRBJ1-2	.
CASSFHDRGLRGYTF	TGTGCCAGCAGCTTTCACGACAGGGGGCTTCGGGGCTACACCTTC	TRBD1	TRBV7-9	TRBJ1-2	once
CASSLSRAGLDSDEQFF	TGTGCCAGCAGTTTATCGCGAGCGGGACTAGACTCGGATGAGCAGTTCTTC	TRBD2	TRBV27	TRBJ2-1	.
CASSTGTGARWGTEAFF	TGTGCCAGTAGTACCGGGACAGGGGCCCGGTGGGGCACTGAAGCTTTCTTT	TRBD1	TRBV19	TRBJ1-1	once
CASSNPRASGGSYEQYF	TGTGCCAGTAGTAACCCGAGAGCTAGCGGGGGGAGCTACGAGCAGTACTTC	TRBD2	TRBV19	TRBJ2-7	.
CATTGVNEQFF	TGTGCCACTACAGGGGTGAATGAGCAGTTCTTC	.	TRBV21-1	TRBJ2-1	.
CASSYFGGVTDTQYF	TGTGCCAGCAGTTATTTTGGCGGAGTCACAGATACGCAGTATTTT	.	TRBV6-5	TRBJ2-3	.
CASNRGNTEAFF	TGTGCCAGCAACAGGGGGAACACTGAAGCTTTCTTT	TRBD1	TRBV12-3/TRBV12-4	TRBJ1-1	once
CASGTRPSGNTIYF	TGTGCCAGCGGGACACGGCCCTCTGGAAACACCATATATTTT	.	TRBV27	TRBJ1-3	few
CASSAGVRGTHNQPQHF	TGTGCCAGCAGTGCAGGGGTCAGGGGGACGCACAATCAGCCCCAGCATTTT	TRBD1	TRBV2	TRBJ1-5	.
CAWSPGLAVDEQYF	TGTGCCTGGAGTCCGGGACTAGCGGTCGACGAGCAGTACTTC	TRBD2	TRBV30	TRBJ2-7	.
CASSTDTDTQYF	TGTGCCAGCTCGACAGACACAGATACGCAGTATTTT	.	TRBV18	TRBJ2-3	.
CASSIQGARSEKLFF	TGTGCCAGTAGTATACAGGGGGCGCGGAGTGAAAAACTGTTTTTT	TRBD1	TRBV19	TRBJ1-4	.
CASSTGGATDTQYF	TGCGCCAGCTCTACAGGTGGGGCCACAGATACGCAGTATTTT	.	TRBV5-1	TRBJ2-3	.
CASSSQGADTGELFF	TGCGCCAGCAGCTCGCAGGGGGCGGACACCGGGGAGCTGTTTTTT	TRBD1	TRBV5-1	TRBJ2-2	once
CASIEGDYSNQPQHF	TGTGCCAGTATAGAGGGGGATTATAGCAATCAGCCCCAGCATTTT	.	TRBV19	TRBJ1-5	few
CASSGGREEPQHF	TGTGCCAGCAGTGGGGGTCGGGAGGAGCCCCAGCATTTT	.	TRBV12-3/TRBV12-4	TRBJ1-5	few
CASSLDSRNYGYTF	TGTGCCAGCAGCCTAGACAGTCGTAACTATGGCTACACCTTC	.	TRBV7-8	TRBJ1-2	.
CASSYVEQAGQPQHF	TGTGCCAGCAGTTACGTTGAGCAGGCTGGTCAGCCCCAGCATTTT	.	TRBV6-2/TRBV6-3	TRBJ1-5	.
CASSLGGQPQHF	TGTGCCAGCAGCTTAGGCGGGCAGCCCCAGCATTTT	.	TRBV7-8	TRBJ1-5	once
CASSVTATGRSTEAFF	TGTGCCAGCAGCGTAACGGCGACAGGTAGAAGCACTGAAGCTTTCTTT	.	TRBV9	TRBJ1-1	.
CASSQDRSRGYTF	TGTGCCAGCAGCCAAGATAGGTCCAGGGGCTACACCTTC	.	TRBV14	TRBJ1-2	.
CASRAGTGALEQYF	TGTGCCAGCAGGGCCGGGACAGGCGCCCTAGAGCAGTACTTC	TRBD1	TRBV2	TRBJ2-7	.
CASSVSGRGYEQYF	TGTGCCAGCAGTGTAAGCGGGAGGGGATACGAGCAGTACTTC	TRBD2	TRBV2	TRBJ2-7	.
CASSLLGLGQPQHF	TGTGCCAGCAGTTTGCTCGGGTTAGGTCAGCCCCAGCATTTT	.	TRBV28	TRBJ1-5	.
CATSTPDEGAGQQEGYTF	TGTGCCACCAGCACCCCAGATGAGGGGGCGGGACAGCAAGAGGGCTACACCTTC	TRBD1	TRBV15	TRBJ1-2	.
CASSQAHTRTDTQYF	TGTGCCAGCAGCCAAGCCCACACCCGCACAGATACGCAGTATTTT	.	TRBV3-1/TRBV3-2	TRBJ2-3	.
CASSTGSTDTQYF	TGTGCCAGCAGTACAGGGAGCACAGATACGCAGTATTTT	.	TRBV7-8	TRBJ2-3	.
CASSPWTGSDNQPQHF	TGTGCCAGCAGCCCCTGGACAGGGTCTGACAATCAGCCCCAGCATTTT	TRBD1	TRBV7-2	TRBJ1-5	.
CASSVGTNNEQFF	TGTGCCAGCAGTGTCGGGACTAACAATGAGCAGTTCTTC	TRBD2	TRBV6-2/TRBV6-3	TRBJ2-1	.
CASSIGGGLGNQPQHF	TGTGCCAGTAGTATAGGGGGAGGACTTGGCAATCAGCCCCAGCATTTT	.	TRBV19	TRBJ1-5	.
CASSPRWASGGFQYEQYF	TGTGCCAGCAGCCCTCGGTGGGCTAGCGGGGGTTTCCAGTACGAGCAGTACTTC	TRBD2	TRBV6-2/TRBV6-3	TRBJ2-7	many
CASLTASGGGYTF	TGTGCCAGTCTCACGGCGAGCGGCGGTGGCTACACCTTC	.	TRBV18	TRBJ1-2	.
CASSLLNQPQHF	TGTGCCAGCAGTCTTCTCAATCAGCCCCAGCATTTT	.	TRBV28	TRBJ1-5	.
CASSPLGLLLGQGSYEQYF	TGTGCCAGCAGCCCGCTGGGATTATTATTGGGACAGGGTTCCTACGAGCAGTACTTC	TRBD1	TRBV9	TRBJ2-7	.
CASSRTVTGWDTEAFF	TGCGCCAGCAGCCGCACCGTCACAGGGTGGGACACTGAAGCTTTCTTT	.	TRBV4-1	TRBJ1-1	.
CASTTNRGSGKGEQYF	TGTGCCAGTACCACAAACAGGGGTAGCGGCAAGGGGGAGCAGTACTTC	.	TRBV19	TRBJ2-7	.
CASSLPGGSGETQYF	TGTGCCAGCAGCTTACCGGGTGGCTCCGGGGAGACCCAGTACTTC	.	TRBV11-1	TRBJ2-5	.
CASGLQGNTGELFF	TGCGCCAGCGGTTTACAGGGGAACACCGGGGAGCTGTTTTTT	.	TRBV5-1	TRBJ2-2	.
CASSSSGTISGNTIYF	TGTGCCAGCAGTTCAAGCGGGACAATCTCTGGAAACACCATATATTTT	.	TRBV27	TRBJ1-3	.
CASSLGRLGAVSYEQYF	TGTGCCAGCAGCTTAGGTCGGTTGGGGGCGGTCTCCTACGAGCAGTACTTC	.	TRBV13	TRBJ2-7	.
CATRVGTSDEQFF	TGTGCCACCAGGGTGGGAACTAGCGATGAGCAGTTCTTC	TRBD2	TRBV15	TRBJ2-1	.
CASSVGGLANNEQFF	TGTGCCAGCAGCGTAGGGGGACTAGCAAACAATGAGCAGTTCTTC	TRBD2	TRBV9	TRBJ2-1	.
CASSLAGASGYYEQYF	TGTGCCAGCAGCTTGGCCGGGGCTAGCGGGTACTACGAGCAGTACTTC	TRBD2	TRBV5-4	TRBJ2-7	few
CASSEQVSGRDEYF	TGTGCCAGCAGTGAACAGGTTAGCGGGAGGGATGAGTACTTC	TRBD2	TRBV2	TRBJ2-7	once
CASSHLAGANNEQFF	TGTGCCAGCAGCCATTTAGCGGGAGCTAACAATGAGCAGTTCTTC	TRBD2	TRBV11-3	TRBJ2-1	.
CASSNQDRDETQYF	TGTGCCAGCAGCAACCAGGACAGGGATGAGACCCAGTACTTC	TRBD1	TRBV3-1/TRBV3-2	TRBJ2-5	.